This T cell receptor (beta chain) is drawn from a study of blood T cell repertoires in COVID-19. Clones were read by immunoSEQ multiplex PCR, and TCRdb kept only the in-frame ones, dropping some. The data show around 300,000 clones, roughly 90% seen once. This clone has more than one count but fewer than ten. Germline trimming cut 6 bases from V and 4 bases from J; bases unmatched to any gene: 5. The CDR3 is 13 amino acids. This clonotype was obtained from a man aged 18 to 29 with active or convalescent COVID-19. Sequencing was carried out using peripheral blood. V usage is TRBV12-3 or TRBV12-4 and J usage is TRBJ1-1; 7 bases line up with TRBD1. The CDR3 sequence is CASREGTVTEAFF. The CDR3 DNA follows: TGTGCCAGCAGGGAAGGGACAGTCACTGAAGCTTTCTTT.